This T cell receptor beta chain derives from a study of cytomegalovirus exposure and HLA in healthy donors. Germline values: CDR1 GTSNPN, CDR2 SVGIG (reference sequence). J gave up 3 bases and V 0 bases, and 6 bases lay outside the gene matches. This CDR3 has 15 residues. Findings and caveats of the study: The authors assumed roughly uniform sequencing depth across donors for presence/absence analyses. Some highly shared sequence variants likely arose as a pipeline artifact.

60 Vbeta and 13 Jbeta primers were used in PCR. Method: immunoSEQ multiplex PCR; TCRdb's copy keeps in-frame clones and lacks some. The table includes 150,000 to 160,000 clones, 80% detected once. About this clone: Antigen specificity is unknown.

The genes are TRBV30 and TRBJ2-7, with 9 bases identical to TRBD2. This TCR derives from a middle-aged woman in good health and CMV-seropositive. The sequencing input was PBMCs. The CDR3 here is CAWSVSLAGRYEQYF. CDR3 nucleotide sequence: TGTGCCTGGAGTGTAAGCCTAGCGGGGCGCTACGAGCAGTACTTC.